This record looks at one TCR beta chain sequence and its context. Its antigen is still unknown. The data originate from a study of T-cell reconstitution after alpha-beta-depleted transplantation in children. This CDR3 is built from 14 residues. The V and J ends lost 7 bases and 1 base respectively, with 13 bases between them. Germline lookup yields CDR1 SGHAT and CDR2 FQNNGV. During its preparation, the TCRbeta library received unique molecular identifiers. TCRdb recomputed calls from the PCR reads with MiXCR, one row per CDR3 protein. The repertoire includes hundreds of thousands of distinct CDR3 sequences, roughly 15% of them detected once, and approximately 5% sits in the top ten. Regarding the study as a whole: There were some patients whose high TCRbeta diversity at day 60 came from surviving recipient T cells and thymic progenitors. When one year had passed after transplant, most T-cell counts and diversity came from newly produced T cells. By about two months after transplant, alpha-beta T cells reportedly arose from several hundred graft clones that had expanded.

The chain combines TRBV11-2 with TRBJ2-5, with a tentative D call TRBD2 (6 bases). This TCR derives from a male patient younger than 18 who had a stem cell transplant for acute lymphoblastic leukemia, so the T cells may come from the graft donor. The material sequenced was PBMCs, mostly from graft donor cells, taken 360 days after TCRalphabeta/CD19-depleted stem cell transplant. CDR3 loop: CASTFSGPQETQYF. The CDR3 DNA reads as TGTGCCAGCACTTTTAGCGGCCCCCAAGAGACCCAGTACTTC.